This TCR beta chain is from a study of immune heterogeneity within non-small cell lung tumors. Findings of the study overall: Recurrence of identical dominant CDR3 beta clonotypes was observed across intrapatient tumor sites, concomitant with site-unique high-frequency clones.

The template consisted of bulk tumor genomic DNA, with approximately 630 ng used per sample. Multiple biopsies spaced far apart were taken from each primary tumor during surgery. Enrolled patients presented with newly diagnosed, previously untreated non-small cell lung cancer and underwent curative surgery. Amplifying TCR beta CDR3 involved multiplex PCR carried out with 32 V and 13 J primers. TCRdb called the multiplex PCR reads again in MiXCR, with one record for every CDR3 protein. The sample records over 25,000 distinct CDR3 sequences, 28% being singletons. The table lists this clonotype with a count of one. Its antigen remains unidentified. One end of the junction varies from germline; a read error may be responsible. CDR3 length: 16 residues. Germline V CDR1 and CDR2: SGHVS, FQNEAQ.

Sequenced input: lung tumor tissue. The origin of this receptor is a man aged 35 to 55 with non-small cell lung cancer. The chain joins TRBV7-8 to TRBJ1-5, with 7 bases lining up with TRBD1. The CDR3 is CASRLARGYSNQPQHF. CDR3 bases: TGTGCCAGCAGGTTAGCCAGGGGGTATAGCAATCAGCCCCAGCATTTT.